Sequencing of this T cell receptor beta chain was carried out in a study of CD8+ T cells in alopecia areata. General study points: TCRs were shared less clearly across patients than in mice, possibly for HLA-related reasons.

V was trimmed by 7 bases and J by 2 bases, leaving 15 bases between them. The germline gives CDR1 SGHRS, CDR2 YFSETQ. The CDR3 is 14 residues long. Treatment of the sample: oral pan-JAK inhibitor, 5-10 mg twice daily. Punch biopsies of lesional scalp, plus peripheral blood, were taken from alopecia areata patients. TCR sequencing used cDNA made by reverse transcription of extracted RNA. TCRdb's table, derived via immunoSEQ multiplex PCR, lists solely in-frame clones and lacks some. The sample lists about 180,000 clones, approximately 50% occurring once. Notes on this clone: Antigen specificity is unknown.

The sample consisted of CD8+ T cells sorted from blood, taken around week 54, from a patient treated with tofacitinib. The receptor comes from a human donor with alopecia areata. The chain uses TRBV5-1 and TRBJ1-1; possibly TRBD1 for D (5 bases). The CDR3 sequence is CASQTGTENTEAFF. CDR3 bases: TGCGCCAGCCAAACCGGGACGGAAAACACTGAAGCTTTCTTT.